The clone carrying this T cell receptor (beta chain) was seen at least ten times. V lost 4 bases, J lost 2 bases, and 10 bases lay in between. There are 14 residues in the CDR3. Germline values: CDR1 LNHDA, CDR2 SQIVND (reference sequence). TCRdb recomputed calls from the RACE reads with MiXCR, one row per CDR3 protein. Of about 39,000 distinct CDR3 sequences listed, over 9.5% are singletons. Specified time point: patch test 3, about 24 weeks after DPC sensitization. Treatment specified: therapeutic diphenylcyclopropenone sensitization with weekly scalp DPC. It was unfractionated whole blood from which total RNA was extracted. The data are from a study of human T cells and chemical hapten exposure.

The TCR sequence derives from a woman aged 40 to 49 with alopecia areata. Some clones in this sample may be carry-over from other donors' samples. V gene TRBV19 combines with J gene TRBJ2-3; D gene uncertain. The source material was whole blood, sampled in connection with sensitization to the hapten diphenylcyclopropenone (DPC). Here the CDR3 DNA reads TGTGCCAGTAGTAAACTACCCGACACAGATACGCAGTATTTT. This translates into CASSKLPDTDTQYF.